Below, 22 T cell receptor beta chains from the same sample are listed, as sequenced in a study of molecular identifiers for immune sequencing clone quantification (dated by TCRdb to 2016 to 2019). Library preparation employed PCR. Sequencing was performed on an Illumina HiSeq 4000. TCRdb handled the public reads itself, with Q25 trimming in fastp and clone calling in MiXCR, and kept productive beta chains. For every CDR3 protein sequence, its rows merge into one entry that carries the most common genes and DNA. In all, the sample holds 60,000 to 70,000 distinct CDR3 sequences, and less than 20% of those were seen once. 1.5% of the sample is taken by the ten largest. Source material: naive CD8+ T cells from blood, with Jurkat cell RNA spiked in. The cell subset or site label, as the study defines it: FACS-sorted CD8+CD4-CCR7+CD45RA+ naive T cells. The receptors stem from a human donor in good health. Some libraries in this study had Jurkat cell RNA spiked in.

In the case of this clonotype: One junction end disagrees with the germline gene, perhaps due to a read error. The chain joins TRBV3-1 to TRBJ2-7; tentatively, D is TRBD2 (6 bases). CDR3 length: 16 residues. Germline lookup yields CDR1 LGHDT and CDR2 YNNKEL (reference sequence). The CDR3: CASSQEKPAGSYEQYF. In DNA form, the CDR3 reads TGTGCTAGCAGCCAAGAAAAGCCAGCGGGCTCCTACGAGCAGTACTTC.

In its sample, this clonotype was seen many times. The V and J genes are TRBV10-3 and TRBJ2-2; D ambiguous. In germline, CDR1 is ENHRY, CDR2 SYGVKD. The CDR3 spans 13 residues. V was trimmed by 7 bases and J by 3 bases, leaving 9 bases between them. The DNA of the CDR3 is TGTGCCATCATCACCGCGGACACCGGGGAGCTGTTTTTT. Protein: CAIITADTGELFF.

In this sample, this clonotype turned up a few times. The gene calls are TRBV4-2 and TRBJ2-5; D possibly corresponds to TRBD2 (6 bases). CDR3 length equals 17 residues. V gave up 1 base and J gave up 5 bases, with 20 bases separating them. From germline, CDR1 is LGHNA and CDR2 YNFKEQ. As DNA, the CDR3 is TGTGCCAGCAGCCAAGGAGCCCGGGGTCTAGCGTTGGAGACCCAGTACTTC. Translated: CASSQGARGLALETQYF.

This clonotype was observed at least ten times. The chain's CDR3 is CASTPEEGRTYGYTF. The CDR3 bases are TGTGCCAGTACCCCAGAGGAGGGGAGAACCTATGGCTACACCTTC. The rearrangement uses TRBV19 and TRBJ1-2, with D possibly TRBD1 on 5 matching bases. This CDR3 region has 15 residues. V gave up 7 bases and J gave up 4 bases, with 19 bases separating them. Germline CDR1 and CDR2: LNHDA and SQIVND (reference sequence).

In its sample, this clonotype was seen many times. This sequence joins TRBV25-1 and TRBJ2-3, with 9 bases matching TRBD1. CDR3 size: 14 residues. CDR1 is MGHDK, CDR2 SYGVNS, per germline. V trimming: 10 bases; J trimming: 5 bases; junction bases outside the gene matches: 10. The CDR3 coding sequence is TGTGCCACCCTAGACCCGACAGGGGGAGATACGCAGTATTTT. Its protein product is CATLDPTGGDTQYF.

This clonotype was seen more than once but under ten times. The V gene is TRBV27, the J gene TRBJ1-2, with D uncertain. CDR1 and CDR2 from the germline V gene are MNHEY and SMNVEV (reference sequence). The V end lost 0 bases, the J end lost 5 bases, and 7 bases lay between the germline ends. CDR3 length: 13 amino acids. CDR3 coding DNA: TGTGCCAGCAGTTTATCACCCCTATATGGCTACACCTTC. Residues: CASSLSPLYGYTF.

Many counts were recorded for this clonotype. The chain couples TRBV27 to TRBJ1-6, with D unclear. Trimming took 3 bases from V and 8 from J, leaving 11 bases between them. Looked up from germline, CDR1 is MNHEY and CDR2 is SMNVEV (reference sequence). The CDR3 covers 14 residues. The CDR3 loop reads CASSLWGGDSPLHF. The CDR3 DNA is TGTGCCAGCAGTTTGTGGGGTGGCGATTCACCCCTCCACTTT.

At least ten counts were recorded for this clonotype. The V call is TRBV5-4, the J call TRBJ2-5; D might be TRBD1 (5 bases). V lost 3 bases, J lost 3 bases, and 12 bases lay in between. Germline CDR1 SGHNT, CDR2 YYREEE (reference sequence). The CDR3 has 14 residues. The CDR3 bases are TGTGCCAGCAGCTCAGTCGACAGCGAAGAGACCCAGTACTTC. Translation gives CASSSVDSEETQYF. The full variable domain, its missing parts supplied by reference TRBV5-4 and TRBJ2-5, is ETGVTQSPTHLIKTRGQQVTLRCSSQSGHNTVSWYQQALGQGPQFIFQYYREEENGRGNFPPRFSGLQFPNYSSELNVNALELDDSALYLCASSSVDSEETQYFGPGTRLLVL.

This clonotype was seen a handful of times. The rearrangement joins TRBV3-2 to TRBJ2-3; TRBD2 is the table's D call, not checked against the DNA. TRBV3-2 is reported as a pseudogene. This CDR3 has 17 residues. The CDR3 DNA reads TGTGCCAGCAGACTTGGGACTAGCGGGAGAGGAACAGATACGCAGTATTTT. Protein product: CASRLGTSGRGTDTQYF.

This chain links TRBV9 with TRBJ2-7; D might be TRBD1 (5 bases). V was shortened by 1 base and J by 1 base, with 15 bases between the two germline ends. Germline assignment: CDR1 SGDLS and CDR2 YYNGEE. The CDR3 has 16 residues. The CDR3 protein is CASSVPKGARSYEQYF. For the CDR3, the DNA is TGTGCCAGCAGCGTACCTAAAGGGGCGAGGTCCTACGAGCAGTACTTC.

In the case of this clonotype: A much larger clone lies a single base off, so this may be a read error. The V call is TRBV2, the J call TRBJ2-7, with 9 bases aligning to TRBD2. From germline, CDR1 is SNHLY and CDR2 FYNNEI. CDR3 size: 14 residues. As DNA, the CDR3 is TGTGCCAGCAGTGTCACTAGCGGGTCCTACGAGCGGTACTTC. Its protein is CASSVTSGSYERYF.

On this clonotype itself: A much larger clonotype is one base distant, so this may be a read error. The conserved closing phenylalanine or tryptophan is absent in this CDR3, likely reflecting a read error. The J gene is TRBJ1-5, the V gene TRBV5-5; a possible D gene is TRBD1 (5 bases). Germline lookup yields CDR1 SGHKS and CDR2 YYEKEE (reference sequence). Trimming removed 0 bases from V and 3 bases from J, with 13 bases in between. This CDR3 contains 16 residues. This chain's CDR3 is CASSLEQASNNQPQHS. Here the CDR3 DNA reads TGTGCCAGCAGCTTGGAACAGGCCAGTAACAATCAGCCCCAGCATTCT.

For this clonotype: It may be a read error: a sequence one base away is much more abundant. V is TRBV19 and J is TRBJ2-7, with 7 bases aligning to TRBD2. This CDR3 contains 14 residues. CDR1 is LNHDA and CDR2 is SQIVND in the germline V gene (reference sequence). The CDR3 coding sequence is TGTGCCAGTAGTATGAGCGGGATGCCCTACGGGCAGTACTTC. Translation: CASSMSGMPYGQYF. The complete variable domain, with remaining parts taken from reference TRBV19 and TRBJ2-7, reads DGGITQSPKYLFRKEGQNVTLSCEQNLNHDAMYWYRQDPGQGLRLIYYSQIVNDFQKGDIAEGYSVSREKKESFPLTVTSAQKNPTAFYLCASSMSGMPYGQYFGPGTRLTVT.

Concerning this clonotype itself: A read error may explain this, as a much larger clone is one base away. V and J are TRBV10-1 and TRBJ1-1, with TRBD1 as a possible D gene (6 bases). CDR1 is WNHNN, CDR2 SYGVQD, per germline (reference sequence). The CDR3 sequence is 14 residues long. For the CDR3, the DNA is TGCGCCAGCAGTGAGTCGATCAGGGACACTGAAGCTCTCTTT. Translated, it gives CASSESIRDTEALF.

As concerns this clonotype: At one boundary the junction diverges from the germline segment, which might be a read error. This chain connects TRBV5-1 to TRBJ1-1; possibly TRBD1 for D (6 bases). The germline CDR1 and CDR2 sequences are SGHRS and YFSETQ. The CDR3 extends over 14 amino acids. Here the CDR3 reads CASSQRGGDTGAFF. The DNA of the CDR3 is TGCGCCAGCAGCCAACGGGGGGGGGACACTGGAGCTTTCTTT. Looking up the rest from reference TRBV5-1 and TRBJ1-1 gives the full variable domain: KAGVTQTPRYLIKTRGQQVTLSCSPISGHRSVSWYQQTPGQGLQFLFEYFSETQRNKGNFPGRFSGRQFSNSRSEMNVSTLELGDSALYLCASSQRGGDTGAFFGQGTRLTVV.

For this clonotype: It is likely a read error, because the conserved phenylalanine at the end of the CDR3 is missing. This rearrangement joins TRBV7-2 to TRBJ1-1, with a possible D match to TRBD1 (5 bases). CDR3 length: 14 residues. CDR1 and CDR2 (germline): SGHTA, FQGNSA. CDR3 DNA: TGTGCCGGCAGCTACCCGACGGGGGGTAAAGAAGCTTTCCTT. Protein product: CAGSYPTGGKEAFL.

The sample holds one count of this clonotype. The J gene is TRBJ2-4, the V gene TRBV19; D uncertain. Germline V gene lookup returns CDR1 LNHDA and CDR2 SQIVND (reference sequence). V was pared by 6 bases and J by 1 base, with 16 bases between. CDR3 length equals 16 residues. CDR3 protein: CASRATYQDAKNIQYF. CDR3 coding DNA: TGTGCCAGTAGGGCGACTTACCAGGACGCCAAAAACATTCAGTACTTC.

Concerning this clonotype itself: A read error may produce the germline difference seen at one junction end. The CDR3: CASRHSTDTQHF. CDR3 coding DNA: TGCGCCAGCAGGCATAGCACAGATACGCAACATTTT. The chain combines TRBV5-1 with TRBJ2-3, with D hard to call. CDR1 is SGHRS, CDR2 YFSETQ, per germline. The CDR3 consists of 12 residues.

Ten or more counts support this clonotype. The V gene is TRBV29-1, the J gene TRBJ2-1; D call uncertain. The CDR3 totals 14 residues. Trimming took off 3 bases at V and 0 bases at J, with 9 bases between the two ends. Germline values: CDR1 SQVTM, CDR2 ANQGSEA. The CDR3 loop reads CSVDFGNSYNEQFF. The CDR3 nucleotides read TGCAGCGTTGACTTCGGAAACTCCTACAATGAGCAGTTCTTC.

The chain recombines TRBV5-3 with TRBJ1-3; weak D call: TRBD1 (6 bases). TRBV5-3 is an ORF, and what it does is uncertain. The length of the CDR3 is 16 residues. V lost 8 bases and J lost 9, with 27 bases in between. CDR3 in DNA: TGTGCCAGCAGCCCAACAGGGCTTCAGGCACCGGCCACCATATATTTT. This encodes CASSPTGLQAPATIYF.

This clonotype appeared many times. This chain connects TRBV20-1 to TRBJ2-6; 8 nucleotides line up with TRBD1. J was trimmed by 2 bases and V by 3 bases; bases with no gene match: 3. CDR1 is DFQATT, CDR2 SNEGSKA, per germline (reference sequence). This CDR3 contains 15 residues. For the CDR3, the DNA is TGCAGTGCTAGCCCGACAGGGGCTGGGGCCAACGTCCTGACTTTC. Its translation is CSASPTGAGANVLTF.

Many counts were recorded for this clonotype. The rearrangement uses TRBV7-9 and TRBJ2-2; tentatively, D is TRBD1 (6 bases). Trimming shortened V by 5 bases and J by 5 bases, and 18 bases separated the two germline ends. This CDR3 spans 16 amino acids. Germline V gene sequence: CDR1 SEHNR, CDR2 FQNEAQ (reference sequence). DNA for the CDR3: TGTGCCAGCAGCGACCAGGGGCGGCGGGCTACCGGGGAGCTGTTTTTT. Translation gives CASSDQGRRATGELFF.